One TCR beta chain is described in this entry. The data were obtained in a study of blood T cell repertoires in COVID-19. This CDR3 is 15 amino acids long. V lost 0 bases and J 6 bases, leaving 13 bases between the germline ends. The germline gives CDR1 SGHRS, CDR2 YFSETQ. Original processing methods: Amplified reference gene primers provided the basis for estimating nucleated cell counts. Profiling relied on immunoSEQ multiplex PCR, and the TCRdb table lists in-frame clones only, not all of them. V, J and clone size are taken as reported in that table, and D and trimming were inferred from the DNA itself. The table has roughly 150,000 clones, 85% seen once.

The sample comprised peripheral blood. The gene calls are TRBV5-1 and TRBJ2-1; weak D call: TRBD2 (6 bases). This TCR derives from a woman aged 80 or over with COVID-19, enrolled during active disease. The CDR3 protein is CASSLGGTSFNEQFF. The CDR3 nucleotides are TGCGCCAGCAGCTTGGGTGGGACTTCGTTCAATGAGCAGTTCTTC.